Below are 25 T cell receptor beta chains sequenced from a single sample in a study of beta chain features in type 1 diabetes. Expressed TCRB transcripts were sequenced because the entire RNA isolate underwent reverse transcription. Repertoires were generated with immunoSEQ multiplex PCR, while TCRdb's copy carries only in-frame clones and drops some. This sample has 450,000 or so clones, with 10% to 12% found just once. The sequencing sample was made of naive CD4+ T cells from blood. Source of these receptors: a young woman in good health.

This clone was observed a few times. This specimen includes other DNA sequences encoding the same CDR3. The chain recombines TRBV9 with TRBJ2-6; no reliable D call. CDR3 length equals 15 residues. Germline CDR1 and CDR2: SGDLS and YYNGEE. V lost 1 base and J 0 bases, leaving 5 bases between the germline ends. The CDR3: CASSVLGSGANVLTF. The CDR3 DNA sequence: TGTGCCAGCAGCGTATTGGGCTCTGGGGCCAACGTCCTGACTTTC. The full variable domain, completed using reference TRBV9 and TRBJ2-6, is DSGVTQTPKHLITATGQRVTLRCSPRSGDLSVYWYQQSLDQGLQFLIQYYNGEERAKGNILERFSAQQFPDLHSELNLSSLELGDSALYFCASSVLGSGANVLTFGAGSRLTVL.

This clone turned up a few times. J is TRBJ2-1 and V is TRBV7-9; D uncertain. The CDR3 runs 19 residues. CDR1 is SEHNR, CDR2 FQNEAQ, per germline (reference sequence). The germline V and J ends were trimmed by 1 base and 5 bases, with 24 bases remaining between them. In DNA, the CDR3 is TGTGCCAGCAGCTTAGGATCCTTGCTAGGTCGACACCGACACAATGAGCAGTTCTTC. Translating it yields CASSLGSLLGRHRHNEQFF. Using reference TRBV7-9 and TRBJ2-1 for the parts outside the CDR3, the full variable domain is DTGVSQNPRHKITKRGQNVTFRCDPISEHNRLYWYRQTLGQGPEFLTYFQNEAQLEKSRLLSDRFSAERPKGSFSTLEIQRTEQGDSAMYLCASSLGSLLGRHRHNEQFFGPGTRLTVL.

A few counts support this clone. This sequence joins TRBV28 and TRBJ2-1, with a tentative D call TRBD1 (6 bases). The CDR3 is 13 residues long. Germline values: CDR1 MDHEN, CDR2 SYDVKM. Trimming cost V 6 bases and J 4 bases, with 10 bases left between them. CDR3 bases: TGTGCCAGCAGACAGGGCCGATACAATGAGCAGTTCTTC. Translation gives CASRQGRYNEQFF.

This clone was seen a handful of times. The rearrangement joins TRBV5-4 to TRBJ2-1; 10 bases line up with TRBD1. The J segment lost 7 bases and the V segment lost 6 bases, leaving 10 bases of the junction unmatched. Germline-derived CDR1 and CDR2 are SGHNT and YYREEE (reference sequence). CDR3 length: 15 amino acids. CDR3 bases: TGTGCCAGCAACGTCCGGGACAGGGGTGGAAATGAGCAGTTCTTC. Its translation is CASNVRDRGGNEQFF.

This clone was seen a handful of times. Written as DNA, the CDR3 is TGTGCCAGCAGGGCCGATAGGGGGGAGACCCAGTACTTC. This encodes CASRADRGETQYF. The gene calls are TRBV2 and TRBJ2-5; possibly TRBD1 for D (6 bases). V lost 6 bases and J lost 5, with 13 bases in between. The germline gives CDR1 SNHLY, CDR2 FYNNEI. CDR3 length: 13 amino acids.

This chain joins TRBV29-1 and TRBJ2-5; D call uncertain. Trimming shortened V by 4 bases and J by 5 bases, and 8 bases separated the two germline ends. This CDR3 contains 11 residues. CDR1 is SQVTM and CDR2 is ANQGSEA in the germline V gene. CDR3 nucleotides: TGCAGCGTTGGACCCAAGGAGACCCAGTACTTC. Encoded protein: CSVGPKETQYF. Combining the CDR3 with reference TRBV29-1 and TRBJ2-5 gives the whole variable domain SAVISQKPSRDICQRGTSLTIQCQVDSQVTMMFWYRQQPGQSLTLIATANQGSEATYESGFVIDKFPISRPNLTFSTLTVSNMSPEDSSIYLCSVGPKETQYFGPGTRLLVL.

The V gene is TRBV9, the J gene TRBJ2-7; D call uncertain. Germline values: CDR1 SGDLS, CDR2 YYNGEE. This CDR3 region has 14 residues. The ends were cut back, 3 bases at V and 1 base at J, with 11 bases in the middle. The CDR3, as DNA: TGTGCCAGCAGCGAGGATACGTGGTCCTACGAGCAGTACTTC. It specifies CASSEDTWSYEQYF.

This clone was seen more than once but under ten times. V and J are TRBV2 and TRBJ2-1, with D hard to call. The CDR3 has 11 residues. With 4 bases removed from V and 13 bases from J, the gap between germline ends came to 11 bases. Looked up from germline, CDR1 is SNHLY and CDR2 is FYNNEI. The CDR3 here is CASSVAARQFF. The CDR3 coding sequence is TGTGCCAGCAGTGTGGCTGCGCGCCAGTTCTTC.

The rearrangement uses TRBV30 and TRBJ1-5; D not resolved. Germline V CDR1 and CDR2: GTSNPN, SVGIG (reference sequence). The CDR3 loop spans 13 amino acids. V lost 1 base to trimming and J lost 6 bases, with 10 bases between them. The CDR3 sequence: CAWSGLTAQPQHF. The CDR3, as DNA: TGTGCCTGGAGTGGGTTGACGGCTCAGCCCCAGCATTTT.

This clone has just a few counts. The chain joins TRBV29-1 to TRBJ2-5; D unresolved. Germline V CDR1 and CDR2: SQVTM, ANQGSEA. The V and J ends lost 7 bases and 2 bases respectively, with 11 bases between them. This CDR3 region has 12 residues. The CDR3 loop is CSGSQVQETQYF. In nucleotides, the CDR3 is TGCAGCGGTAGTCAGGTTCAAGAGACCCAGTACTTC.

This chain uses TRBV25-1 with TRBJ2-5; possibly TRBD1 for D (6 bases). Looked up from germline, CDR1 is MGHDK and CDR2 is SYGVNS. The CDR3 totals 13 residues. The V end was cut by 5 bases, the J end by 5 bases, with 12 bases between. The CDR3 DNA reads TGTGCCAGCAGTTTACAGGGCCGGGAGACCCAGTACTTC. Amino acids: CASSLQGRETQYF.

This clone has more than one count but fewer than ten. The chain uses TRBV30 and TRBJ2-3; D might be TRBD2 (5 bases). Germline V gene lookup returns CDR1 GTSNPN and CDR2 SVGIG (reference sequence). V was pared by 7 bases and J by 0 bases, with 26 bases between. The CDR3 has 18 residues. In DNA form, the CDR3 reads TGTGCCTTCGTCTATTGGCCCCGGGGAGTGGGAAGCACAGATACGCAGTATTTT. Its protein product is CAFVYWPRGVGSTDTQYF.

The table lists this clone with a few counts. The J gene is TRBJ2-5, the V gene TRBV4-3; the match to TRBD1 covers 8 bases. CDR1 and CDR2 (germline): LGHNA, YSLEER. There are 13 residues in the CDR3. V shed 4 bases and J 7 bases; nucleotides not matched to a gene: 5. The CDR3 bases are TGCGCCAGCAGCCGGACAGGGTCTGGGACCCAGTACTTC. Encoded protein: CASSRTGSGTQYF.

The rearrangement joins TRBV4-3 to TRBJ2-4; 12 bases map to TRBD2. The CDR3 extends over 16 amino acids. V dropped 1 base and J dropped 6; count of bases not matched to a gene: 4. CDR1 LGHNA and CDR2 YSLEER come from the germline V gene. CDR3 DNA: TGCGCCAGCAGCCAAGTCGCACTAGCGGGGGGAAACATTCAGTACTTC. This encodes CASSQVALAGGNIQYF.

The chain carries TRBV11-2 and TRBJ2-5, with D perhaps assigned TRBD1 or TRBD2 (5 bases each). Between the trimmed V and J ends, which lost 8 bases and 1 base, there was a span of 5 bases. The germline V gene has CDR1 SGHAT and CDR2 FQNNGV. This CDR3 is 11 amino acids long. The CDR3 DNA is TGTGCCAGCGGGACCCAAGAGACCCAGTACTTC. It yields the protein CASGTQETQYF.

This clone was observed a few times. The chain couples TRBV7-8 to TRBJ1-6, with D possibly matching TRBD1 (6 bases). The germline CDR1 and CDR2 sequences are SGHVS and FQNEAQ. This CDR3 has 14 amino acids. Trimming stripped 3 bases from V and 8 bases from J, with 11 bases between. The CDR3: CASSFGGPDSPLHF. The CDR3 DNA sequence: TGTGCCAGCAGCTTTGGGGGCCCAGATTCACCCCTCCACTTT.

This chain uses TRBV9 with TRBJ2-5; TRBD2 matches at 9 bases. Germline-derived CDR1 and CDR2 are SGDLS and YYNGEE. The CDR3 is 15 amino acids. The V gene end was trimmed by 4 bases and the J gene end by 1 base; junction bases not matched to a gene: 5. The CDR3 spells CASSLLGLAQETQYF. Here the CDR3 DNA reads TGTGCCAGCAGCCTCTTGGGACTAGCCCAAGAGACCCAGTACTTC.

The chain links TRBV5-1 to TRBJ2-3; 7 bases map to TRBD2. The germline CDR1 and CDR2 sequences are SGHRS and YFSETQ. V was pared by 1 base and J by 7 bases, with 9 bases of the junction left unmatched. The CDR3 runs 15 residues. The CDR3 sequence: CASSLSGNEIHTQYF. DNA for the CDR3: TGCGCCAGCAGCTTGAGCGGGAATGAAATTCATACGCAGTATTTT.

In this sample, this clone turned up a few times. The chain couples TRBV7-2 to TRBJ1-2; TRBD1 agrees at 8 bases. Germline-derived CDR1 and CDR2 are SGHTA and FQGNSA. CDR3 length equals 14 residues. Germline trimming cut 5 bases from V and 0 bases from J; bases unmatched to any gene: 2. CDR3 DNA: TGTGCCAGCAGCCAGGACAGGGCTAACTATGGCTACACCTTC. Its translation is CASSQDRANYGYTF.

The chain employs TRBV11-3 and TRBJ2-4, with 7 bases lining up with TRBD2. CDR1 SGHNT and CDR2 YENEEA come from the germline V gene. Trimming removed 5 bases from V and 8 bases from J; junction bases left unmatched: 12. This CDR3 spans 15 amino acids. The CDR3 nucleotides read TGTGCCAGCAGCAGCAGTGGGAGGGAGAGTTACATTCAGTACTTC. Amino acid sequence: CASSSSGRESYIQYF.

The chain uses TRBV30 and TRBJ2-5; tentatively, D is TRBD1 (6 bases). The DNA end is a closer match to TRBJ2-7, so the J assignment may be wrong. The CDR3 is 13 residues long. Germline V gene lookup returns CDR1 GTSNPN and CDR2 SVGIG (reference sequence). The CDR3 nucleotides read TGTGCCTGGAGGGGGGCAGGGAACTACGAGCAGTACTTC. As protein: CAWRGAGNYEQYF.

This chain links TRBV9 with TRBJ2-2, with TRBD1 identical over 8 bases. This CDR3 is 16 amino acids long. With V trimmed by 3 bases and J by 6 bases, 10 bases remained unmatched. Germline V CDR1 and CDR2: SGDLS, YYNGEE. DNA for the CDR3: TGTGCCAGCAGCGACCACAGGGGGTCCACTGCCGGGGAGCTGTTTTTT. Translated: CASSDHRGSTAGELFF.

The chain joins TRBV7-2 to TRBJ2-5, with D possibly being TRBD1 or TRBD2 (6 bases each). CDR1 and CDR2 (germline): SGHTA, FQGNSA. V lost 1 base to trimming and J lost 6 bases, with 9 bases between them. The CDR3 has 13 residues. The CDR3 protein is CASSLGGGQTQYF. For the CDR3, the DNA is TGTGCCAGCAGCTTAGGTGGGGGGCAGACCCAGTACTTC.

This clone was observed a handful of times. The chain combines TRBV4-3 with TRBJ2-3; D perhaps matches TRBD2 (5 bases). Trimming pared 1 base from V and 2 bases from J, leaving 10 bases between. The CDR3 totals 15 residues. CDR1 is LGHNA and CDR2 is YSLEER in the germline V gene. This CDR3 reads CASSQVQEATDTQYF. CDR3 nucleotides: TGCGCCAGCAGCCAAGTCCAGGAGGCCACAGATACGCAGTATTTT.

The table lists this clone with a few counts. V and J are TRBV5-6 and TRBJ1-1; D possibly corresponds to TRBD1 (5 bases). CDR1 and CDR2 (germline): SGHDT, YYEEEE. V lost 0 bases to trimming and J lost 1 base, with 13 bases between them. The CDR3 loop spans 16 amino acids. The CDR3 nucleotides read TGTGCCAGCAGCTTGGCCGGGAGGGGAAGGAACACTGAAGCTTTCTTT. Translated, it gives CASSLAGRGRNTEAFF.